This TCR beta chain was identified during a study of cytomegalovirus exposure and HLA in healthy donors. 60 Vbeta and 13 Jbeta primers were used in PCR. TCRdb's table, derived via immunoSEQ multiplex PCR, lists solely in-frame clones and lacks some. The sample has under 150,000 clones; more than 75% are singletons. On this clone itself: The antigen is unknown.

V was cut by 4 bases and J by 1 base, with 8 bases left in between. The length of the CDR3 is 13 residues. Looked up from germline, CDR1 is LNHNV and CDR2 is YYDKDF (reference sequence). Study results and limitations: In a later analysis, a missense DCLRE1C variant was linked to TCR beta V- and J-gene trimming. Cytomegalovirus-associated status was assigned to 164 TCR beta chains. As a later analysis showed, several of the most significant clusters appeared to be linked to common viral pathogens. A previous analysis found most TCR beta V segments productive roughly 87% or roughly 30% of the time.

The receptor's source is a male donor in good health and CMV-seronegative. The sample consisted of PBMCs. V gene TRBV15 combines with J gene TRBJ2-7; unclear D gene. The CDR3 sequence is CATSKVESYEQYF. As DNA, the CDR3 is TGTGCCACCAGCAAAGTGGAGTCCTACGAGCAGTACTTC.